Listed here are 12 T cell receptor beta chains from one sample, sequenced in a study of cytomegalovirus exposure and HLA in healthy donors. 13 Jbeta primers and 60 Vbeta primers were used for the PCR. Sequencing was performed with immunoSEQ multiplex PCR; in TCRdb, only in-frame clones are kept and a portion is missing. This sample yields 42,000 or so clones, of which around half are seen a single time; around 10% belongs to the top ten. Sequencing was performed on PBMCs. The source of these receptors is a human donor in good health.

The chain links TRBV6-1 to TRBJ1-5, with TRBD1 as a possible D gene (5 bases). Trimming took off 1 base at V and 5 bases at J, with 15 bases between the two ends. This CDR3 is 16 amino acids long. Germline values: CDR1 MNHNS, CDR2 SASEGT. DNA for the CDR3: TGTGCCAGCAGTGAAGGTTGGGGCAGGGTCGATCAGCCCCAGCATTTT. Amino acid sequence: CASSEGWGRVDQPQHF.

V usage is TRBV15 and J usage is TRBJ2-3; 10 bases match TRBD1. From germline, CDR1 is LNHNV and CDR2 YYDKDF (reference sequence). The CDR3 sequence is 18 residues long. J lost 7 bases, V lost 0 bases, and 13 bases had no gene match. CDR3 protein: CATSRDGGWGQGSNTQYF. In DNA, the CDR3 is TGTGCCACCAGCAGAGATGGTGGGTGGGGACAGGGGAGTAATACGCAGTATTTT.

This CDR3 reads CASSWTLNQPQHF. For the CDR3, the DNA is TGTGCCAGTAGTTGGACATTGAATCAGCCCCAGCATTTT. The rearrangement joins TRBV19 to TRBJ1-5; D may be TRBD1 (5 bases). Per the germline V gene, CDR1 is LNHDA and CDR2 is SQIVND (reference sequence). The CDR3 length is 13 residues. The germline V and J ends were trimmed by 5 bases and 4 bases, with 9 bases remaining between them.

The chain is built from TRBV20-1 and TRBJ2-7, with a weak D call TRBD1 (6 bases). This CDR3 has 11 residues. CDR1 is DFQATT and CDR2 is SNEGSKA in the germline V gene (reference sequence). With 7 bases removed from V and 3 bases from J, the gap between germline ends came to 10 bases. CDR3 coding DNA: TGCAGTGTTGGGGGCGACTACGAGCAGTACTTC. The encoded protein is CSVGGDYEQYF.

This clone was detected only a few times. The chain joins TRBV11-2 to TRBJ2-3; 9 bases are a match to TRBD1. Germline assignment: CDR1 SGHAT and CDR2 FQNNGV. The CDR3 loop spans 15 amino acids. V lost 5 bases and J lost 2; bases outside the gene matches: 5. The CDR3 DNA sequence: TGTGCCAGCAGCCCTAACAGGGGGCTCACAGATACGCAGTATTTT. Amino acid sequence: CASSPNRGLTDTQYF.

This clone showed up just a few times. The chain links TRBV9 to TRBJ2-3, with 8 bases matching TRBD2. This CDR3 spans 15 amino acids. V trimming: 3 bases; J trimming: 2 bases; junction bases outside the gene matches: 5. In germline, CDR1 is SGDLS, CDR2 YYNGEE. As DNA, the CDR3 is TGTGCCAGCAGCGGACTAGCGACGCCCACAGATACGCAGTATTTT. It yields the protein CASSGLATPTDTQYF.

The V gene is TRBV14, the J gene TRBJ2-1, with a tentative D call TRBD2 (6 bases). The CDR3 runs to 17 residues. Deletions cut 3 bases from V and 0 bases from J, with 15 bases between. Germline V gives CDR1 SGHDN, CDR2 FVKESK. CDR3: CASSHPRLGGSYNEQFF. The DNA for the CDR3 is TGTGCCAGCAGCCATCCCCGTTTGGGGGGCTCCTACAATGAGCAGTTCTTC.

The chain combines TRBV30 with TRBJ1-1; D is undetermined. The CDR3 is 13 amino acids. V was shortened by 4 bases and J by 6 bases, with 15 bases between the two germline ends. Germline CDR1 GTSNPN, CDR2 SVGIG (reference sequence). CDR3 nucleotides: TGTGCCTGGACCCTGAGGTTATACGCTGAAGCTTTCTTT. As protein: CAWTLRLYAEAFF.

This chain joins TRBV5-1 and TRBJ2-2; no firm D call. The CDR3 extends over 15 amino acids. Looked up from germline, CDR1 is SGHRS and CDR2 is YFSETQ. Trimming pared 4 bases from V and 0 bases from J, leaving 10 bases between. CDR3: CASSTGQANTGELFF. In DNA, the CDR3 is TGCGCCAGCAGCACTGGGCAGGCGAACACCGGGGAGCTGTTTTTT.

J is TRBJ1-1 and V is TRBV7-9; TRBD1 might be the D (5 bases). The CDR3 totals 13 residues. Germline lookup yields CDR1 SEHNR and CDR2 FQNEAQ (reference sequence). Trimming removed 4 bases from V and 1 base from J, with 7 bases in between. The CDR3 nucleotides are TGTGCCAGCAGCTACGACAGGAACACTGAAGCTTTCTTT. Translation gives CASSYDRNTEAFF.

The chain recombines TRBV5-4 with TRBJ2-4; D possibly corresponds to TRBD2 (5 bases). The CDR3 is 15 residues long. V was shortened by 3 bases and J by 7 bases, with 17 bases between the two germline ends. Germline V gene sequence: CDR1 SGHNT, CDR2 YYREEE (reference sequence). The CDR3 region has the DNA TGTGCCAGCAGCTCGGCAGCGGCTCCTCGGAACATTCAGTACTTC. It yields the protein CASSSAAAPRNIQYF.

The gene calls are TRBV5-6 and TRBJ2-5; 13 bases match TRBD2. The CDR3 runs 18 residues. J lost 1 base, V lost 0 bases, and 6 bases had no gene match. The germline V gene has CDR1 SGHDT and CDR2 YYEEEE. In DNA, the CDR3 is TGTGCCAGCAGCTTGGCGGGGACTAGCGGGAACGCCCAAGAGACCCAGTACTTC. Its protein product is CASSLAGTSGNAQETQYF.